Each of the 10 T cell receptor beta chains below was sequenced from the same sample in a study of cytomegalovirus exposure and HLA in healthy donors (dated by TCRdb to about 2017). Libraries were built with the immunoSEQ multiplex PCR assay. A mixture of 60 forward primers for TCR Vbeta segments and 13 reverse primers for TCR Jbeta segments was used in the multiplex PCR. The table was pulled from immuneACCESS by TCRdb, which kept in-frame rearrangements only. Such tables lose some clones; where checked, under half of the loss comes from unresolved V genes, and the rest has no known cause. For this sample there are about 120,000 clones; 75% to 85% appear just once. Roughly 2.4% of the sample is held by the ten biggest clonotypes. The source material was PBMCs. The receptors here all came from a man aged 25-45 years in good health and CMV-seronegative.

The gene calls are TRBV9 and TRBJ2-2, with a tentative D call TRBD1 (5 bases). Per the germline V gene, CDR1 is SGDLS and CDR2 is YYNGEE. The CDR3 runs 16 residues. The V and J ends lost 4 bases and 1 base respectively, with 14 bases between them. CDR3 sequence: CASSLGKGQNTGELFF. For the CDR3, the DNA is TGTGCCAGCAGCTTAGGAAAGGGGCAGAACACCGGGGAGCTGTTTTTT. Combining the CDR3 with reference TRBV9 and TRBJ2-2 gives the whole variable domain DSGVTQTPKHLITATGQRVTLRCSPRSGDLSVYWYQQSLDQGLQFLIQYYNGEERAKGNILERFSAQQFPDLHSELNLSSLELGDSALYFCASSLGKGQNTGELFFGEGSRLTVL.

The J gene is TRBJ2-7, the V gene TRBV5-6; 7 bases are shared with TRBD1. The germline V gene encodes CDR1 SGHDT and CDR2 YYEEEE. Trimming at V came to 0 bases and at J to 3 bases, leaving 0 bases not matched to a gene. This CDR3 spans 13 amino acids. CDR3 sequence reads: CASSLDRGYEQYF. CDR3 DNA sequence: TGTGCCAGCAGCTTGGACAGGGGCTACGAGCAGTACTTC.

CDR3 in DNA: TGCGCCAGCAGTGCTAATCGACTAGCGGCCTACAATGAGCAGTTCTTC. It translates to CASSANRLAAYNEQFF. The rearrangement links TRBV10-1 to TRBJ2-1; the match to TRBD2 covers 9 bases. The CDR3 covers 16 residues. The V segment lost 4 bases and the J segment 2 bases; nucleotides outside the gene matches: 6. The germline V gene has CDR1 WNHNN and CDR2 SYGVQD (reference sequence).

The chain links TRBV7-3 to TRBJ2-7, with 15 positions matching TRBD2. The germline V gene encodes CDR1 SGHTA and CDR2 FQGTGA. The V segment lost 8 bases and the J segment 7 bases; nucleotides outside the gene matches: 3. CDR3 length: 13 residues. The CDR3 here is CASGGLAGGEQYF. CDR3 DNA sequence: TGTGCCAGCGGGGGACTAGCGGGGGGTGAGCAGTACTTC.

V gene TRBV29-1 combines with J gene TRBJ2-4; D perhaps matches TRBD1 (6 bases). Trimming pared 0 bases from V and 4 bases from J, leaving 10 bases between. Germline V gene data show CDR1 as SQVTM and CDR2 as ANQGSEA. This CDR3 region has 14 residues. Written as DNA, the CDR3 is TGCAGCGTTGAAGATTTTACAGGGAAAAACATTCAGTACTTC. It encodes CSVEDFTGKNIQYF.

The genes are TRBV5-1 and TRBJ2-7; no clear D. Trimming stripped 4 bases from V and 5 bases from J, with 22 bases between. Germline CDR1 and CDR2: SGHRS and YFSETQ. The CDR3 runs 16 residues. CDR3 protein: CASSRRTTAPLDEQYF. CDR3 sequence (DNA): TGCGCCAGCAGCCGGAGAACGACGGCGCCGTTAGACGAGCAGTACTTC. The full variable domain, its missing parts supplied by reference TRBV5-1 and TRBJ2-7, is KAGVTQTPRYLIKTRGQQVTLSCSPISGHRSVSWYQQTPGQGLQFLFEYFSETQRNKGNFPGRFSGRQFSNSRSEMNVSTLELGDSALYLCASSRRTTAPLDEQYFGPGTRLTVT.

This sequence joins TRBV14 and TRBJ1-1, with unresolved D. The germline CDR1 and CDR2 sequences are SGHDN and FVKESK. V dropped 2 bases and J dropped 1 base, with 5 bases sitting between them. This CDR3 comprises 13 residues. The CDR3 here is CASSQLSNTEAFF. The CDR3 bases are TGTGCCAGCAGCCAATTATCGAACACTGAAGCTTTCTTT.

The V and J genes are TRBV27 and TRBJ2-7; no clear D gene. V lost 6 bases to trimming and J lost 5 bases, with 17 bases between them. This CDR3 contains 14 residues. Per the germline V gene, CDR1 is MNHEY and CDR2 is SMNVEV (reference sequence). The CDR3 bases are TGTGCCAGCAGGCCCGGAGCGCCTCTGCACGAGCAGTACTTC. Translation: CASRPGAPLHEQYF.

The chain joins TRBV5-1 to TRBJ1-1, with 9 bases fitting TRBD1. There are 14 residues in the CDR3. CDR1 SGHRS and CDR2 YFSETQ come from the germline V gene. V shed 4 bases, J shed 3 bases, and the junction held 4 bases outside the gene matches. CDR3 nucleotides: TGCGCCAGCAGCCTTCGGGACAGGGACACTGAAGCTTTCTTT. Protein: CASSLRDRDTEAFF.

The chain couples TRBV7-9 to TRBJ2-7; 12 bases map to TRBD2. The CDR3 extends over 15 amino acids. Losses at the gene ends were 4 bases for V and 6 bases for J; bases not matched to a gene: 7. CDR1 is SEHNR, CDR2 FQNEAQ, per germline (reference sequence). CDR3 protein: CASSSVLAGGSEQYF. CDR3 coding DNA: TGTGCCAGCAGCTCTGTACTAGCGGGAGGCTCCGAGCAGTACTTC.